A selection of T cell receptor beta chains follows, all from one sample in a study of T-cell reconstitution after alpha-beta-depleted transplantation in children. TCRdb redid the calling of the PCR reads with MiXCR, one entry per CDR3 protein. This sample has fewer than 150,000 distinct CDR3 sequences, with 8.5% to 10% found just once. The source was PBMCs, mostly from graft donor cells, collected 180 days after TCRalphabeta/CD19-depleted stem cell transplant. Receptors were obtained from a girl younger than two who had a stem cell transplant for combined immunodeficiency, so the T cells may come from the graft donor. CDR3s include the opening cysteine and the closing phenylalanine or tryptophan. The D gene is left open where the match is weak. Only some rows state a clone size, as once, few, many or a class for expanded clones.

D: -; V: TRBV10-3; size: -; J: TRBJ2-5; DNA: TGTGCCATCAGTAGAAACTGGGAGACCCAGTACTTC; CDR3: CAISRNWETQYF
D: TRBD1; V: TRBV29-1; size: few; J: TRBJ2-5; DNA: TGCAGCGTTGAAGATGACAGGGACCAAGAGACCCAGTACTTC; CDR3: CSVEDDRDQETQYF
D: -; V: TRBV6-1; size: few; J: TRBJ1-1; DNA: TGTGCCAGCACCCAACCGGGGGGGAGCCCTGAAGCTTTCTTT; CDR3: CASTQPGGSPEAFF
D: -; V: TRBV5-1; size: -; J: TRBJ2-7; DNA: TGCGCCAGCAGCTTCGTGTCCCTGAACGAGCAGTACTTC; CDR3: CASSFVSLNEQYF
D: TRBD2; V: TRBV5-1; size: few; J: TRBJ2-2; DNA: TGCGCCAGCAGCCCCCCGGGACTAGATTTGCGAGGCACCGGGGAGCTGTTTTTT; CDR3: CASSPPGLDLRGTGELFF
D: -; V: TRBV5-1; size: few; J: TRBJ2-5; DNA: TGCGCCAGCAGCTTGGTTCAGGGCATTCAAGAGACCCAGTACTTC; CDR3: CASSLVQGIQETQYF
D: -; V: TRBV20-1; size: many; J: TRBJ2-7; DNA: TGCAGTGCTAGTTCCACTCTAGAGAGCTCCTACGAGCAGTACTTC; CDR3: CSASSTLESSYEQYF
D: TRBD1; V: TRBV7-2; size: -; J: TRBJ2-2; DNA: TGTGCCAGCAGGTCGGACAGGGGGCGCGGCACCGGGGAGCTGTTTTTT; CDR3: CASRSDRGRGTGELFF
D: TRBD2; V: TRBV20-1; size: -; J: TRBJ2-3; DNA: TGCAGTGCTCCCCCTCCAATAGCGGGAGGCACAGATACGCAGTATTTT; CDR3: CSAPPPIAGGTDTQYF
D: -; V: TRBV7-2; size: few; J: TRBJ2-7; DNA: TGTGCCAGCAGCTTAGGGGACGTCTCCTACGAGCAGTACTTC; CDR3: CASSLGDVSYEQYF
D: TRBD1; V: TRBV12-3/TRBV12-4; size: few; J: TRBJ1-2; DNA: TGTGCCAGCAGTAAGGACAGGGGGCTGATCGCCTTC; CDR3: CASSKDRGLIAF